These 23 T cell receptor beta chains share one sample of origin, sequenced in a study of human T cells and chemical hapten exposure. This sample's time point: pre-sensitization, week 0. The treatment was: therapeutic diphenylcyclopropenone sensitization with weekly scalp DPC. TCRdb re-called the RACE reads with MiXCR, one entry per CDR3 protein. Of 180,000 or so distinct CDR3 sequences listed, roughly 30% are singletons. Sequences were derived from whole blood, sampled in connection with sensitization to the hapten diphenylcyclopropenone (DPC). The source of these receptors is a woman aged 25 to 39 with alopecia areata. Some clones in this sample may be carry-over from other donors' samples.

This clonotype has just a few counts. The chain has TRBV7-2 and TRBJ2-5; TRBD1 matches 8 bases. V shed 5 bases, J shed 3 bases, and the junction held 11 bases outside the gene matches. The CDR3 totals 16 residues. Germline CDR1 reads SGHTA; CDR2 reads FQGNSA. The CDR3 DNA follows: TGTGCCAGCAGCGAGAATACAGGGGGACCAAAAGAGACCCAGTACTTC. The encoded protein is CASSENTGGPKETQYF. The full variable domain, completed using reference TRBV7-2 and TRBJ2-5, is GAGVSQSPSNKVTEKGKDVELRCDPISGHTALYWYRQSLGQGLEFLIYFQGNSAPDKSGLPSDRFSAERTGGSVSTLTIQRTQQEDSAVYLCASSENTGGPKETQYFGPGTRLLVL.

The rearrangement links TRBV11-3 to TRBJ2-5; either TRBD1 or TRBD2 may supply D (6 bases each). The germline V gene encodes CDR1 SGHNT and CDR2 YENEEA. Trimming removed 6 bases from V and 2 bases from J, with 16 bases in between. CDR3 size: 15 residues. DNA for the CDR3: TGTGCCAGCAGTAAGGGGGGCTTTACGCAAGAGACCCAGTACTTC. As protein: CASSKGGFTQETQYF.

The CDR3 region has the DNA TGTGCCAGCAGCTTGGCCAACCTCTACGAGCAGTACTTC. Amino acids: CASSLANLYEQYF. The J gene is TRBJ2-7, the V gene TRBV5-6; D not resolved. The CDR3 sequence is 13 residues long. Germline CDR1 SGHDT, CDR2 YYEEEE. V was pared by 0 bases and J by 3 bases, with 7 bases between.

V gene TRBV29-1 combines with J gene TRBJ2-1; D may be TRBD2 (6 bases). Germline assignment: CDR1 SQVTM and CDR2 ANQGSEA. This CDR3 comprises 14 residues. The V and J ends lost 4 bases and 4 bases respectively, with 14 bases between them. CDR3 sequence reads: CSVALRDAYNEQFF. CDR3 DNA sequence: TGCAGCGTTGCCCTGCGGGACGCATACAATGAGCAGTTCTTC.

This clonotype has just a few counts. This rearrangement joins TRBV6-6 to TRBJ1-6; the D gene is possibly TRBD1 (5 bases). The CDR3 loop spans 13 amino acids. Germline loops: CDR1 MNHNY, CDR2 SVGAGI (reference sequence). V was shortened by 8 bases and J by 4 bases, with 9 bases between the two germline ends. In DNA form, the CDR3 reads TGTGCCAGCTGGGACTTGTATAATTCACCCCTCCACTTT. Translation: CASWDLYNSPLHF.

This clonotype was counted only a few times. The J gene is TRBJ2-2, the V gene TRBV3-1, with D perhaps TRBD1 (6 bases). This CDR3 region has 16 residues. Trimming took off 4 bases at V and 2 bases at J, with 14 bases between the two ends. Germline values: CDR1 LGHDT, CDR2 YNNKEL (reference sequence). Written as DNA, the CDR3 is TGTGCCAGCAGCCTCTTGGACAGCCCCAACACCGGGGAGCTGTTTTTT. Translation gives CASSLLDSPNTGELFF. The full variable domain, rest sourced from reference TRBV3-1 and TRBJ2-2, is DTAVSQTPKYLVTQMGNDKSIKCEQNLGHDTMYWYKQDSKKFLKIMFSYNNKELIINETVPNRFSPKSPDKAHLNLHINSLELGDSAVYFCASSLLDSPNTGELFFGEGSRLTVL.

Only a few counts were recorded for this clonotype. This rearrangement joins TRBV29-1 to TRBJ2-7; 9 bases agree with TRBD1. Looked up from germline, CDR1 is SQVTM and CDR2 is ANQGSEA. With V trimmed by 5 bases and J by 5 bases, 7 bases remained unmatched. The CDR3 length is 13 residues. The CDR3 here is CSVPGTGLDEQYF. The DNA for the CDR3 is TGCAGCGTTCCCGGGACAGGGTTGGACGAGCAGTACTTC.

This clonotype was found many times. V and J are TRBV6-2 or TRBV6-3 and TRBJ1-1; weak D call: TRBD1 (5 bases). The CDR3 length is 14 residues. CDR1 is MNHEY, CDR2 SVGEGT, per germline. Trimming stripped 2 bases from V and 5 bases from J, with 12 bases between. The CDR3 here is CASSYGRWGTEAFF. DNA for the CDR3: TGTGCCAGCAGTTACGGGAGGTGGGGGACTGAAGCTTTCTTT.

CDR3 bases: TGTGCCAGCAGCTTAGCCACGACAGGGCCTGGAAACACCATATATTTT. Its translation: CASSLATTGPGNTIYF. The chain is built from TRBV7-8 and TRBJ1-3; 7 bases match TRBD1. J gave up 2 bases and V 0 bases, and 4 bases lay outside the gene matches. Germline lookup yields CDR1 SGHVS and CDR2 FQNEAQ. This CDR3 is 16 amino acids long. Supplemented by reference TRBV7-8 and TRBJ1-3, the full variable domain reads GAGVSQSPRYKVAKRGQDVALRCDPISGHVSLFWYQQALGQGPEFLTYFQNEAQLDKSGLPSDRFFAERPEGSVSTLKIQRTQQEDSAVYLCASSLATTGPGNTIYFGEGSWLTVV.

This chain connects TRBV20-1 to TRBJ2-1; 14 bases are a match to TRBD2. J was trimmed by 7 bases and V by 7 bases; bases with no gene match: 3. This CDR3 spans 13 amino acids. CDR1 is DFQATT, CDR2 SNEGSKA, per germline (reference sequence). The CDR3 nucleotides read TGCAGTGGACTAGCGGGAGGGGGGAATGAGCAGTTCTTC. Its protein is CSGLAGGGNEQFF.

The chain couples TRBV28 to TRBJ1-5, with D perhaps TRBD1 (6 bases). Trimming removed 6 bases at V and 2 bases at J, with 14 bases between. Germline V gene sequence: CDR1 MDHEN, CDR2 SYDVKM. The CDR3 length is 15 residues. The CDR3 DNA follows: TGTGCCAGCAGCACCCAGGGGATTCGCAATCAGCCCCAGCATTTT. As protein: CASSTQGIRNQPQHF.

The chain combines TRBV7-2 with TRBJ1-3, with 9 bases fitting TRBD1. This CDR3 has 20 residues. CDR1 and CDR2 from the germline V gene are SGHTA and FQGNSA. V was pared by 5 bases and J by 1 base, with 18 bases of the junction left unmatched. CDR3 DNA sequence: TGTGCCAGCAGCCTAGATAGGGGACAGGGAACCTTTCGGTCTGGAAACACCATATATTTT. This translates into CASSLDRGQGTFRSGNTIYF.

The CDR3 region has the DNA TGCAGCGTGGGGGGGACTAGCGGGGGACCCAACACCGGGGAGCTGTTTTTT. Its translation is CSVGGTSGGPNTGELFF. This chain joins TRBV29-1 and TRBJ2-2, with TRBD2 matching 14 bases. The J segment lost 2 bases and the V segment lost 6 bases, leaving 8 bases of the junction unmatched. Germline V CDR1 and CDR2: SQVTM, ANQGSEA. The CDR3 is 17 residues long.

This clonotype was picked up a small number of times. The rearrangement joins TRBV29-1 to TRBJ2-1, with TRBD2 identical over 8 bases. Looked up from germline, CDR1 is SQVTM and CDR2 is ANQGSEA. V was pared by 6 bases and J by 7 bases, with 8 bases of the junction left unmatched. The CDR3 runs to 13 residues. CDR3 sequence reads: CSVSRLAQNEQFF. CDR3 nucleotide sequence: TGCAGCGTCTCCCGACTAGCGCAAAATGAGCAGTTCTTC.

This clonotype was recorded a few times. The chain recombines TRBV5-6 with TRBJ2-7; D possibly uses TRBD1 or TRBD2 (5 bases each). CDR1 and CDR2 (germline): SGHDT, YYEEEE. CDR3 length equals 14 residues. The V end lost 4 bases, the J end lost 6 bases, and 17 bases lay between the germline ends. The DNA of the CDR3 is TGTGCCAGCAGCCATCCGGGACCCACGAGCGAGCAGTACTTC. It specifies CASSHPGPTSEQYF.

This chain joins TRBV12-3 or TRBV12-4 and TRBJ2-2, with D perhaps assigned TRBD1 or TRBD2 (5 bases each). This CDR3 spans 13 amino acids. Deletions cut 6 bases from V and 6 bases from J, with 11 bases between. The CDR3 DNA is TGTGCCAGCAGCGATGTGGGGGCCGGGGAGCTGTTTTTT. The encoded protein is CASSDVGAGELFF.

In this sample, this clonotype turned up a few times. The chain has TRBV25-1 and TRBJ2-5, with 8 nucleotides matching TRBD1. Germline CDR1 MGHDK, CDR2 SYGVNS. The CDR3 is made up of 14 amino acids. Losses at the gene ends were 4 bases for V and 5 bases for J; bases not matched to a gene: 6. CDR3 sequence (DNA): TGTGCCAGCAGTGGAGACAGGGGAGGCGAGACCCAGTACTTC. Amino acids: CASSGDRGGETQYF.

This clonotype was seen a few times. The chain uses TRBV10-3 and TRBJ1-5; no clear D gene. Germline V lookup: CDR1 ENHRY, CDR2 SYGVKD. Trimming shortened V by 2 bases and J by 5 bases, and 4 bases separated the two germline ends. The CDR3 length is 12 residues. The CDR3 DNA is TGTGCCATCAGTGAGGTGGATCAGCCCCAGCATTTT. Amino acid sequence: CAISEVDQPQHF.

The rearrangement uses TRBV28 and TRBJ2-5; D is possibly TRBD2 (5 bases). The V end lost 5 bases, the J end lost 5 bases, and 18 bases lay between the germline ends. Germline CDR1 is MDHEN and CDR2 is SYDVKM. This CDR3 has 15 amino acids. CDR3 amino acids: CASSESRVGGETQYF. In DNA form, the CDR3 reads TGTGCCAGCAGTGAATCGAGGGTTGGCGGGGAGACCCAGTACTTC. The whole variable domain, filled in from reference TRBV28 and TRBJ2-5, reads DVKVTQSSRYLVKRTGEKVFLECVQDMDHENMFWYRQDPGLGLRLIYFSYDVKMKEKGDIPEGYSVSREKKERFSLILESASTNQTSMYLCASSESRVGGETQYFGPGTRLLVL.

The chain employs TRBV7-9 and TRBJ2-7; D remains unclear. The germline V gene encodes CDR1 SEHNR and CDR2 FQNEAQ (reference sequence). CDR3 size: 13 residues. The V gene lost 5 bases and the J gene lost 3 bases, with 11 bases spanning the gap. CDR3 protein: CASSRTLVYEQYF. Written as DNA, the CDR3 is TGTGCCAGCAGCCGCACGCTGGTCTACGAGCAGTACTTC. Using reference TRBV7-9 and TRBJ2-7 for the parts outside the CDR3, the full variable domain is DTGVSQNPRHKITKRGQNVTFRCDPISEHNRLYWYRQTLGQGPEFLTYFQNEAQLEKSRLLSDRFSAERPKGSFSTLEIQRTEQGDSAMYLCASSRTLVYEQYFGPGTRLTVT.

V is TRBV7-2 and J is TRBJ1-6; 10 bases map to TRBD1. This CDR3 spans 16 amino acids. V was pared by 1 base and J by 7 bases, with 4 bases of the junction left unmatched. Germline CDR1 SGHTA, CDR2 FQGNSA. The DNA of the CDR3 is TGTGCCAGCAGCTTAGTACCGGGACAGGGGAATTCACCCCTCCACTTT. This codes for CASSLVPGQGNSPLHF.

This clonotype was seen a few times. The genes are TRBV5-1 and TRBJ2-2, with 13 bases matching TRBD2. Germline CDR1 reads SGHRS; CDR2 reads YFSETQ. The CDR3 totals 16 residues. The junction had 5 bases not matched to a gene; V was cut back by 6 bases and J by 3 bases. In nucleotides, the CDR3 is TGCGCCAGCACCCAGGGACTAGCGGGGCACACCGGGGAGCTGTTTTTT. The encoded protein is CASTQGLAGHTGELFF.

The rearrangement joins TRBV20-1 to TRBJ2-1; 9 bases line up with TRBD2. Trimming took 6 bases from V and 3 from J; bases not matched to a gene: 9. The CDR3 runs to 15 residues. Germline values: CDR1 DFQATT, CDR2 SNEGSKA (reference sequence). CDR3 sequence reads: CSALTQAGGYNEQFF. CDR3 sequence (DNA): TGCAGTGCCCTCACCCAAGCGGGGGGCTACAATGAGCAGTTCTTC.